The present TCR beta chain was sequenced within a study of blood T cell repertoires in COVID-19. Study as a whole: The United States, Italy and Spain provided the acute and convalescent COVID-19 samples.

The protocol was immunoSEQ multiplex PCR, while the TCRdb copy is restricted to in-frame clones and leaves out a portion. In the table there are approximately 150,000 clones, approximately 84% of which are singletons. Germline V gives CDR1 MNHEY, CDR2 SMNVEV (reference sequence). The CDR3 runs 15 residues. V shed 5 bases, J shed 6 bases, and the junction held 8 bases outside the gene matches. The source material was peripheral blood. The source of this sequence is a human donor with acute or convalescent COVID-19. The donor label of this sample is uncertain. The chain links TRBV27 to TRBJ2-2, with 8 nucleotides matching TRBD2. This chain's CDR3 is CASSLFGGAAGELFF. The CDR3 bases are TGTGCCAGCAGTCTGTTCGGGGGGGCCGCCGGGGAGCTGTTTTTT.